The 11 T cell receptor beta chains reported below all come from one sample, sequenced in a study of glioma-infiltrating T cells after dendritic cell vaccination. Sequencing was performed with immunoSEQ multiplex PCR; in TCRdb, only in-frame clones are kept and a portion is missing. The repertoire holds more than 95,000 clones, with roughly 76% as singletons. The source material was blood, sampled before dendritic cell vaccination. Receptor source: a human donor with glioblastoma.

This chain connects TRBV6-5 to TRBJ2-5; 8 nucleotides align to TRBD1. Germline loops: CDR1 MNHEY, CDR2 SVGAGI. This CDR3 spans 14 amino acids. The J segment lost 4 bases and the V segment lost 7 bases, leaving 8 bases of the junction unmatched. The CDR3 DNA is TGTGCCAGCAACCAGGACAGGGACGGAGAGACCCAGTACTTC. Translating it yields CASNQDRDGETQYF.

In its sample, this clone was seen once. For the CDR3, the DNA is TGTGCCAGCAGCGTAGACAGGTCCTCCTATAATTCACCCCTCCACTTT. As protein: CASSVDRSSYNSPLHF. This chain connects TRBV9 to TRBJ1-6, with TRBD1 as a possible D gene (5 bases). The ends were cut back, 0 bases at V and 0 bases at J, with 7 bases in the middle. Per germline, CDR1 SGDLS and CDR2 YYNGEE. The CDR3 spans 16 residues.

This chain connects TRBV5-4 to TRBJ1-2; 9 bases are a match to TRBD1. In germline, CDR1 is SGHNT, CDR2 YYREEE (reference sequence). This CDR3 comprises 15 residues. V shed 5 bases and J 0 bases; nucleotides not matched to a gene: 5. The CDR3 here is CASRSGQGPNYGYTF. The CDR3 DNA sequence: TGTGCCAGCAGATCCGGACAGGGGCCTAACTATGGCTACACCTTC.

The sample holds a few counts of this clone. V usage is TRBV6-1 and J usage is TRBJ1-3; TRBD1 is a possible D gene (6 bases). The CDR3 extends over 14 amino acids. V lost 6 bases and J lost 0, with 9 bases in between. CDR1 is MNHNS, CDR2 SASEGT, per germline. The CDR3 nucleotides are TGTGCCAGCAGCACAGGGAACTCTGGAAACACCATATATTTT. Its translation is CASSTGNSGNTIYF.

The chain couples TRBV5-1 to TRBJ2-5; TRBD1 agrees at 11 bases. This CDR3 has 15 residues. Trimming at V came to 4 bases and at J to 4 bases, leaving 6 bases not matched to a gene. Per germline, CDR1 SGHRS and CDR2 YFSETQ. The CDR3 DNA reads TGCGCCAGCAGCGGAGGGACAGGGGGGGGAGAGACCCAGTACTTC. This gives the protein CASSGGTGGGETQYF.

CDR3 nucleotides: TGTGCCAGCAGTTTATCGGCAGGGTCCGGCTACACCTTC. Its translation: CASSLSAGSGYTF. This sequence joins TRBV27 and TRBJ1-2; tentatively, D is TRBD1 (5 bases). V was trimmed by 0 bases and J by 8 bases, leaving 10 bases between them. Germline loops: CDR1 MNHEY, CDR2 SMNVEV (reference sequence). The CDR3 is 13 residues long.

The rearrangement joins TRBV4-1 to TRBJ1-1; D unresolved. CDR3 length: 13 amino acids. Germline lookup yields CDR1 MGHRA and CDR2 YSYEKL. V was trimmed by 1 base and J by 12 bases, leaving 15 bases between them. CDR3 nucleotides: TGCGCCAGCAGCCAAGGGGAGGTAGGGATGACTTTCTTT. Amino acids: CASSQGEVGMTFF.

The J gene is TRBJ1-4, the V gene TRBV5-1, with 7 bases fitting TRBD1. CDR3 length: 18 amino acids. Germline values: CDR1 SGHRS, CDR2 YFSETQ. V gave up 0 bases and J gave up 4 bases; unmatched junction bases: 12. CDR3 loop: CASSLGRPGQSSNEKLFF. Here the CDR3 DNA reads TGCGCCAGCAGCTTGGGAAGACCGGGACAGTCTAGTAATGAAAAACTGTTTTTT.

The V call is TRBV18, the J call TRBJ1-4, with 8 bases aligning to TRBD1. Germline trimming cut 4 bases from V and 8 bases from J; bases unmatched to any gene: 6. There are 14 residues in the CDR3. The germline V gene has CDR1 KGHSH and CDR2 LQKENI. The CDR3 DNA reads as TGTGCCAGCTCACTGACAGGGGCTGGAGAAAAACTGTTTTTT. It translates to CASSLTGAGEKLFF.

CDR3 sequence: CASRAGTDNSPLHF. In nucleotides, the CDR3 is TGTGCCAGCAGGGCCGGGACAGATAATTCACCCCTCCACTTT. The chain recombines TRBV6-4 with TRBJ1-6, with TRBD1 matching 7 bases. From germline, CDR1 is MRHNA and CDR2 SNTAGT. This CDR3 has 14 amino acids. V lost 6 bases, J lost 5 bases, and 4 bases stayed unmatched.

The chain carries TRBV5-1 and TRBJ2-5; weak D call: TRBD1 (6 bases). The germline V gene encodes CDR1 SGHRS and CDR2 YFSETQ. The V gene lost 4 bases and the J gene lost 5 bases, with 21 bases spanning the gap. The CDR3 covers 16 residues. CDR3 DNA: TGCGCCAGCAGCATCGGGACACAGTTAACCGGGGAGACCCAGTACTTC. Its protein product is CASSIGTQLTGETQYF.